The 18 T cell receptor beta chains listed next were all sequenced from one sample in a study of OX40 agonist ivuxolimab in advanced cancers. Repertoires were generated with immunoSEQ multiplex PCR, while TCRdb's copy carries only in-frame clones and drops some. The table shows 57,000 or so clones, with roughly nine tenths occurring only once. The sample consisted of CD4+ or CD8+ T cells sorted from blood, taken in a trial of the OX40 agonist ivuxolimab. All receptors derive from an adult with an advanced solid tumor such as melanoma, head and neck, liver or kidney cancer.

The chain couples TRBV9 to TRBJ2-1; D is undetermined. Trimming left V 2 bases short and J 5 bases short, with 8 bases between. In germline, CDR1 is SGDLS, CDR2 YYNGEE. The CDR3 extends over 13 amino acids. As DNA, the CDR3 is TGTGCCAGCAGCGTCGCCCCGGACAATGAGCAGTTCTTC. Residues: CASSVAPDNEQFF.

The sample holds a few counts of this clone. Other nucleotide sequences from this sample produce the same CDR3. The genes are TRBV29-1 and TRBJ2-7; no firm D call. This CDR3 comprises 11 residues. With 4 bases removed from V and 0 bases from J, the gap between germline ends came to 4 bases. Per the germline V gene, CDR1 is SQVTM and CDR2 is ANQGSEA. The CDR3 region is CSVASSYEQYF. In DNA, the CDR3 is TGCAGCGTTGCTAGCTCCTACGAGCAGTACTTC.

The V and J genes are TRBV5-6 and TRBJ2-2; D remains ambiguous. Germline assignment: CDR1 SGHDT and CDR2 YYEEEE. With 3 bases removed from V and 4 bases from J, the gap between germline ends came to 13 bases. This CDR3 spans 15 amino acids. The CDR3 sequence is CASSSPRRSTGELFF. CDR3 sequence (DNA): TGTGCCAGCAGCTCCCCCCGTCGGAGCACCGGGGAGCTGTTTTTT.

J is TRBJ1-1 and V is TRBV19; D unclear. Germline assignment: CDR1 LNHDA and CDR2 SQIVND (reference sequence). Deletions cut 2 bases from V and 7 bases from J, with 11 bases between. This CDR3 contains 13 residues. CDR3 loop: CASSIRPPYEAFF. The CDR3 DNA follows: TGTGCCAGTAGTATACGCCCCCCGTATGAAGCTTTCTTT.

V usage is TRBV18 and J usage is TRBJ2-5; the match to TRBD1 covers 10 bases. Losses at the gene ends were 3 bases for V and 4 bases for J; bases not matched to a gene: 2. Germline V CDR1 and CDR2: KGHSH, LQKENI. CDR3 length equals 14 residues. CDR3 amino acids: CASSPGQGIETQYF. CDR3 coding DNA: TGTGCCAGCTCACCGGGACAGGGGATAGAGACCCAGTACTTC.

V is TRBV5-6 and J is TRBJ2-2; TRBD1 agrees at 9 bases. The V gene end was trimmed by 0 bases and the J gene end by 3 bases; junction bases not matched to a gene: 3. This CDR3 region has 16 residues. CDR1 and CDR2 (germline): SGHDT, YYEEEE. The CDR3 is CASSLEQGAYTGELFF. The CDR3 DNA follows: TGTGCCAGCAGCTTGGAACAGGGGGCTTACACCGGGGAGCTGTTTTTT.

The chain joins TRBV7-6 to TRBJ2-3; TRBD2 matches at 12 bases. J was trimmed by 4 bases and V by 4 bases; bases with no gene match: 6. The CDR3 extends over 16 amino acids. Germline CDR1 and CDR2: SGHVS and FNYEAQ. DNA of the CDR3: TGTGCCAGCAGCTCGACGGGACTAGCGGGCGCAGATACGCAGTATTTT. It codes for CASSSTGLAGADTQYF.

V is TRBV7-3 and J is TRBJ2-2; 7 bases are a match to TRBD1. Germline V lookup: CDR1 SGHTA, CDR2 FQGTGA. The CDR3 totals 13 residues. With V trimmed by 2 bases and J by 6 bases, 0 bases remained unmatched. The CDR3 region is CASSLQGAGELFF. The DNA of the CDR3 is TGTGCCAGCAGCTTACAGGGGGCCGGGGAGCTGTTTTTT.

The chain has TRBV6-1 and TRBJ2-7; no definite D call. The CDR3 spans 13 residues. In germline, CDR1 is MNHNS, CDR2 SASEGT. Between the trimmed V and J ends, which lost 8 bases and 2 bases, there was a span of 13 bases. The CDR3 region has the DNA TGTGCCAGCGGCCACGGGTGGGCCTACGAGCAGTACTTC. Translated: CASGHGWAYEQYF.

The chain employs TRBV7-3 and TRBJ2-1, with 7 bases lining up with TRBD2. V lost 8 bases and J lost 9; bases outside the gene matches: 16. This CDR3 comprises 15 residues. CDR1 and CDR2 (germline): SGHTA, FQGTGA. This chain's CDR3 is CASGPSPGWEGEQFF. The DNA of the CDR3 is TGTGCCAGCGGACCTTCGCCCGGATGGGAGGGTGAGCAGTTCTTC.

The chain carries TRBV27 and TRBJ2-2, with 9 bases fitting TRBD1. In germline, CDR1 is MNHEY, CDR2 SMNVEV (reference sequence). J was trimmed by 5 bases and V by 4 bases; bases with no gene match: 8. The CDR3 is made up of 16 amino acids. CDR3 in DNA: TGTGCCAGCAGTTCTCGAGACAGGGGGGAGACCGGGGAGCTGTTTTTT. This sequence encodes CASSSRDRGETGELFF.

This clone was detected once. The chain carries TRBV28 and TRBJ1-5; 10 nucleotides agree with TRBD1. Trimming took 7 bases from V and 6 from J; bases not matched to a gene: 6. Germline CDR1 reads MDHEN; CDR2 reads SYDVKM. CDR3 size: 14 residues. The CDR3 loop reads CASKTGGMGQPQHF. The CDR3 nucleotides are TGTGCCAGCAAGACAGGGGGCATGGGTCAGCCCCAGCATTTT.

V is TRBV19 and J is TRBJ2-4; 8 nucleotides line up with TRBD1. This CDR3 comprises 15 residues. Germline assignment: CDR1 LNHDA and CDR2 SQIVND (reference sequence). Trimming removed 4 bases from V and 3 bases from J; junction bases left unmatched: 5. The CDR3 loop is CASSSQGAGKNIQYF. CDR3 nucleotides: TGTGCCAGTAGTAGTCAGGGGGCTGGCAAAAACATTCAGTACTTC.

About this clone: The sample holds other DNA sequences that translate to the same CDR3. This chain uses TRBV28 with TRBJ1-4; 8 bases line up with TRBD1. This CDR3 comprises 13 residues. Germline V gives CDR1 MDHEN, CDR2 SYDVKM. V lost 11 bases, J lost 2 bases, and 4 bases stayed unmatched. The CDR3 nucleotides are TGTGCCGGGAACAGGGGGACTAATGAAAAACTGTTTTTT. Translation gives CAGNRGTNEKLFF.

The chain is built from TRBV20-1 and TRBJ2-1; TRBD2 is a possible D gene (7 bases). The CDR3 has 11 residues. Germline assignment: CDR1 DFQATT and CDR2 SNEGSKA (reference sequence). Trimming took off 7 bases at V and 8 bases at J, with 12 bases between the two ends. The CDR3 coding sequence is TGCAGTGTGTGGGAGGGGGATGAGCAGTTCTTC. Amino acids: CSVWEGDEQFF.

The chain uses TRBV19 and TRBJ1-2; 7 bases fit TRBD1. This CDR3 region has 15 residues. Germline V lookup: CDR1 LNHDA, CDR2 SQIVND (reference sequence). V trimming: 4 bases; J trimming: 0 bases; junction bases outside the gene matches: 5. The CDR3: CASSTRGTANYGYTF. CDR3 DNA: TGTGCCAGTAGTACCCGAGGGACAGCTAACTATGGCTACACCTTC.

The sample holds a few counts of this clone. V usage is TRBV5-6 and J usage is TRBJ2-1; TRBD2 is a possible D gene (5 bases). CDR3 length equals 14 residues. Trimming cost V 3 bases and J 6 bases, with 13 bases left between them. In germline, CDR1 is SGHDT, CDR2 YYEEEE. Here the CDR3 reads CASSSARLSNEQFF. DNA for the CDR3: TGTGCCAGCAGCTCCGCCCGACTATCCAATGAGCAGTTCTTC.

This chain links TRBV5-1 with TRBJ2-7, with 12 bases aligning to TRBD1. This CDR3 is built from 14 residues. Trimming removed 0 bases from V and 12 bases from J; junction bases left unmatched: 7. Germline V gene lookup returns CDR1 SGHRS and CDR2 YFSETQ. CDR3 protein: CASSLGGTGGIGYF. Here the CDR3 DNA reads TGCGCCAGCAGCTTGGGAGGGACAGGGGGCATCGGGTACTTC.